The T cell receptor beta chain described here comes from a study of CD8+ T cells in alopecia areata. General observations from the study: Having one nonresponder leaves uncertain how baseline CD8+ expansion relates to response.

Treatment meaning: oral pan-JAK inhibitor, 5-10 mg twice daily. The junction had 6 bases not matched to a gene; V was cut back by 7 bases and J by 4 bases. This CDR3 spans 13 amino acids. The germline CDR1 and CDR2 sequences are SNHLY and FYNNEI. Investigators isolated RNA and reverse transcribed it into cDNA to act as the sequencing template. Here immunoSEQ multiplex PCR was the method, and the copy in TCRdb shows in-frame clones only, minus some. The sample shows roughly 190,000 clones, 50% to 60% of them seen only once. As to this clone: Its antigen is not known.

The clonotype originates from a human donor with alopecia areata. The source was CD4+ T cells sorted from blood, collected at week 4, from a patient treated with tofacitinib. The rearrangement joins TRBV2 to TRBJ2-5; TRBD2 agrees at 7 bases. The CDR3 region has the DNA TGTGCCAGCAAACCGGGACTATCAGAGACCCAGTACTTC. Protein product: CASKPGLSETQYF.